Listed here are 23 T cell receptor beta chains from one sample, sequenced in a study of T-cell reconstitution after alpha-beta-depleted transplantation in children. It was with unique molecular identifiers that the TCRbeta library was prepared. TCRdb reprocessed the PCR reads via MiXCR and lists one record per CDR3 protein. This repertoire shows about 540,000 distinct CDR3 sequences, approximately 16% found once; its top ten account for 3.3%. Specimen: PBMCs from the stem cell graft donor, collected from the stem cell graft. The source of these receptors is a human donor who donated a stem cell graft to a child with acute lymphoblastic leukemia.

This clonotype appeared a few times. The V call is TRBV7-2, the J call TRBJ2-3; a weak D match, TRBD2 (6 bases). Germline assignment: CDR1 SGHTA and CDR2 FQGNSA. The CDR3 sequence is 14 residues long. The V gene lost 10 bases and the J gene lost 0 bases, with 14 bases spanning the gap. Here the CDR3 DNA reads TGTGCCAAGGGTCTAGCGCGAAGCACAGATACGCAGTATTTT. Its protein product is CAKGLARSTDTQYF. Based on the CDR3 plus reference TRBV7-2 and TRBJ2-3, the full variable domain is GAGVSQSPSNKVTEKGKDVELRCDPISGHTALYWYRQSLGQGLEFLIYFQGNSAPDKSGLPSDRFSAERTGGSVSTLTIQRTQQEDSAVYLCAKGLARSTDTQYFGPGTRLTVL.

The J gene is TRBJ2-1, the V gene TRBV18; D is perhaps TRBD2 (5 bases). CDR1 is KGHSH and CDR2 is LQKENI in the germline V gene. Trimming took 3 bases from V and 7 from J, leaving 10 bases between them. The CDR3 totals 13 residues. The DNA of the CDR3 is TGTGCCAGCTCACCCGGGGTCTGGAATGAGCAGTTCTTC. The encoded protein is CASSPGVWNEQFF.

V gene TRBV27 combines with J gene TRBJ2-7, with TRBD2 matching over 10 bases. CDR3 size: 14 residues. Germline assignment: CDR1 MNHEY and CDR2 SMNVEV (reference sequence). Unmatched junction bases numbered 5, after V lost 5 bases and J lost 4 bases. For the CDR3, the DNA is TGTGCCAGCAGTCCAACGACTAGCGGGTACGAGCAGTACTTC. Translation gives CASSPTTSGYEQYF.

This clonotype was observed a few times. V usage is TRBV29-1 and J usage is TRBJ2-7; 9 nucleotides line up with TRBD1. The CDR3 has 13 amino acids. Losses at the gene ends were 7 bases for V and 3 bases for J; bases not matched to a gene: 7. CDR1 is SQVTM, CDR2 ANQGSEA, per germline. The CDR3 nucleotides are TGCAGCGCACGGACAGGGGTAGGCTACGAGCAGTACTTC. It is translated as CSARTGVGYEQYF.

This clonotype was seen a few times. The chain recombines TRBV4-1 with TRBJ2-3, with D possibly being TRBD1 or TRBD2 (5 bases each). Between the trimmed V and J ends, which lost 3 bases and 1 base, there was a span of 14 bases. The CDR3 is made up of 16 amino acids. Per germline, CDR1 MGHRA and CDR2 YSYEKL. Here the CDR3 DNA reads TGCGCCAGCAGCCATCTCGGACGGGGCGGCACAGATACGCAGTATTTT. This translates into CASSHLGRGGTDTQYF.

This rearrangement joins TRBV12-3 or TRBV12-4 to TRBJ1-2; 9 nucleotides agree with TRBD1. V dropped 4 bases and J dropped 4; count of bases not matched to a gene: 4. This CDR3 contains 14 residues. CDR3 residues: CASSSWTGAYGYTF. CDR3 nucleotide sequence: TGTGCCAGCAGTTCATGGACAGGGGCCTATGGCTACACCTTC.

V usage is TRBV12-3 or TRBV12-4 and J usage is TRBJ2-7; 10 bases match TRBD2. The CDR3 length is 16 residues. V trimming: 5 bases; J trimming: 3 bases; junction bases outside the gene matches: 10. The CDR3 region has the DNA TGTGCCAGCAGTCCAAATCTAGCGGGAGTCATCTACGAGCAGTACTTC. This sequence encodes CASSPNLAGVIYEQYF.

This clonotype has more than one count but fewer than ten. The chain couples TRBV18 to TRBJ1-2; the D is unclear. Germline CDR1 reads KGHSH; CDR2 reads LQKENI. The ends were cut back, 1 base at V and 1 base at J, with 10 bases in the middle. This CDR3 region has 15 residues. As DNA, the CDR3 is TGTGCCAGCTCACCACAAAGGTCCCATAACTATGGCTACACCTTC. It encodes CASSPQRSHNYGYTF. Filled out from reference TRBV18 and TRBJ1-2, the complete variable domain reads NAGVMQNPRHLVRRRGQEARLRCSPMKGHSHVYWYRQLPEEGLKFMVYLQKENIIDESGMPKERFSAEFPKEGPSILRIQQVVRGDSAAYFCASSPQRSHNYGYTFGSGTRLTVV.

The gene calls are TRBV15 and TRBJ2-7, with D possibly being TRBD2 (6 bases). Trimming removed 0 bases from V and 2 bases from J, with 14 bases in between. Germline V CDR1 and CDR2: LNHNV, YYDKDF (reference sequence). The CDR3 sequence is 16 residues long. CDR3 amino acids: CATSRDRQGGAYEQYF. The DNA of the CDR3 is TGTGCCACCAGCAGAGATAGGCAGGGAGGAGCCTACGAGCAGTACTTC.

This clonotype was detected only a few times. The chain combines TRBV7-9 with TRBJ2-1; tentative D call: TRBD2 (6 bases). The CDR3 sequence is 15 residues long. With 5 bases removed from V and 2 bases from J, the gap between germline ends came to 13 bases. Germline values: CDR1 SEHNR, CDR2 FQNEAQ (reference sequence). CDR3 nucleotides: TGTGCCAGCAGCCCTGCGGTAGCGGCCTACAATGAGCAGTTCTTC. Encoded protein: CASSPAVAAYNEQFF.

This clonotype appeared a few times. CDR3 sequence: CASSHLSSYNEQFF. CDR3 DNA sequence: TGTGCCAGCAGCCATCTCAGCTCCTACAATGAGCAGTTCTTC. The rearrangement joins TRBV7-9 to TRBJ2-1, with D unclear. The V gene lost 5 bases and the J gene lost 0 bases, with 8 bases spanning the gap. The CDR3 is made up of 14 amino acids. Germline CDR1 SEHNR, CDR2 FQNEAQ (reference sequence).

This clonotype occurred a few times. The chain recombines TRBV5-1 with TRBJ1-1, with D tentatively TRBD1 (6 bases). The CDR3 runs 14 residues. CDR1 is SGHRS, CDR2 YFSETQ, per germline. V lost 5 bases and J 2 bases, leaving 13 bases between the germline ends. The DNA for the CDR3 is TGCGCCAGCAGTCCCATCAGGGGAAACACTGAAGCTTTCTTT. Translation gives CASSPIRGNTEAFF.

In its sample, this clonotype was seen a few times. The chain employs TRBV29-1 and TRBJ2-6, with D hard to call. Germline V gives CDR1 SQVTM, CDR2 ANQGSEA. V lost 4 bases and J 3 bases, leaving 10 bases between the germline ends. The CDR3 length is 14 residues. CDR3: CSVGRRGGANVLTF. Here the CDR3 DNA reads TGCAGCGTTGGTCGCCGAGGTGGGGCCAACGTCCTGACTTTC.

This clonotype was picked up a small number of times. The V call is TRBV7-9, the J call TRBJ2-2; either TRBD1 or TRBD2 may fit D (5 bases each). The CDR3 runs 16 residues. CDR1 is SEHNR, CDR2 FQNEAQ, per germline (reference sequence). The V end was cut by 5 bases, the J end by 1 base, with 14 bases between. CDR3 sequence (DNA): TGTGCCAGCAGCACCCCGGGACGGGGGAACACCGGGGAGCTGTTTTTT. It yields the protein CASSTPGRGNTGELFF.

This clonotype turned up a few times. The chain joins TRBV20-1 to TRBJ2-3; D remains unclear. V lost 5 bases, J lost 12 bases, and 18 bases lay in between. The germline gives CDR1 DFQATT, CDR2 SNEGSKA (reference sequence). This CDR3 comprises 12 residues. Written as DNA, the CDR3 is TGCAGTGCTCGCCTAGATGGAATCGGTCAGTATTTT. Translation gives CSARLDGIGQYF.

This chain links TRBV20-1 with TRBJ2-1; the match to TRBD1 covers 8 bases. Germline values: CDR1 DFQATT, CDR2 SNEGSKA (reference sequence). This CDR3 is built from 14 residues. The V and J ends lost 1 base and 6 bases, in that order; junction bases with no gene match: 5. DNA of the CDR3: TGCAGTGCTAGAGCTAACAGGGGGGCCAATGAGCAGTTCTTC. Residues: CSARANRGANEQFF.

The V call is TRBV20-1, the J call TRBJ1-3, with D perhaps matching TRBD1 (5 bases). There are 15 residues in the CDR3. V was pared by 3 bases and J by 2 bases, with 14 bases between. Germline CDR1 DFQATT, CDR2 SNEGSKA (reference sequence). Here the CDR3 DNA reads TGCAGTGCTAGGGGGAGGGGACTGACTGGAAACACCATATATTTT. Protein: CSARGRGLTGNTIYF.

The chain employs TRBV12-3 or TRBV12-4 and TRBJ1-1; TRBD1 agrees at 8 bases. V lost 1 base and J lost 4; bases outside the gene matches: 5. The CDR3 is made up of 15 amino acids. The CDR3 coding sequence is TGTGCCAGCAGTTTAGTGAACAGGGGGGGCACTGAAGCTTTCTTT. Its translation: CASSLVNRGGTEAFF.

The J gene is TRBJ2-3, the V gene TRBV20-1; 13 bases are a match to TRBD2. CDR3 length equals 18 residues. V dropped 3 bases and J dropped 2; count of bases not matched to a gene: 11. Germline CDR1 is DFQATT and CDR2 is SNEGSKA (reference sequence). The CDR3 spells CSASPPGLAGTVTDTQYF. The CDR3 DNA is TGCAGTGCTAGCCCCCCGGGACTAGCGGGGACCGTCACAGATACGCAGTATTTT.

J is TRBJ1-1 and V is TRBV5-6; D gene ambiguous. The V end lost 1 base, the J end lost 1 base, and 11 bases lay between the germline ends. CDR1 is SGHDT and CDR2 is YYEEEE in the germline V gene. This CDR3 contains 15 residues. CDR3 amino acids: CASSLRLGGNTEAFF. Here the CDR3 DNA reads TGTGCCAGCAGCTTGAGGTTAGGTGGGAACACTGAAGCTTTCTTT. Together with reference TRBV5-6 and TRBJ1-1, the CDR3 gives the full variable domain: DAGVTQSPTHLIKTRGQQVTLRCSPKSGHDTVSWYQQALGQGPQFIFQYYEEEERQRGNFPDRFSGHQFPNYSSELNVNALLLGDSALYLCASSLRLGGNTEAFFGQGTRLTVV.

The V and J genes are TRBV18 and TRBJ2-2; D gene unclear. Trimming cost V 3 bases and J 6 bases, with 5 bases left between them. The germline V gene has CDR1 KGHSH and CDR2 LQKENI. The CDR3 contains 12 residues. CDR3 nucleotides: TGTGCCAGCTCACCGTACGCCGGGGAGCTGTTTTTT. Protein: CASSPYAGELFF.

The genes are TRBV5-1 and TRBJ2-7; 8 bases match TRBD2. Per the germline V gene, CDR1 is SGHRS and CDR2 is YFSETQ. The V segment lost 0 bases and the J segment 3 bases; nucleotides outside the gene matches: 8. The CDR3 covers 16 residues. The CDR3 sequence: CASSLDGGAKFYEQYF. CDR3 DNA sequence: TGCGCCAGCAGCTTGGACGGGGGGGCGAAATTCTACGAGCAGTACTTC.

Turning to this clonotype: A much larger clone sits a single nucleotide away, making a read error possible. The chain combines TRBV12-3 or TRBV12-4 with TRBJ1-2, with D perhaps TRBD1 (5 bases). The CDR3 loop spans 11 amino acids. V lost 2 bases and J 8 bases, leaving 6 bases between the germline ends. The CDR3 loop is CASSLRGGYTF. The CDR3 region has the DNA TGTGCCAGCAGTTTACGGGGGGGCTACACCTTC.